A selection of T cell receptor beta chains follows, all from one sample in a study of response to subunit inactivated influenza vaccine. Each CDR3 protein gets one entry after TCRdb re-called the RT-PCR reads with MiXCR. This table holds approximately 530,000 distinct CDR3 sequences, 10% to 15% found once. This specimen was PBMCs from blood, taken more than 35 days after vaccination. Source of these receptors: a man aged 50-60 years who received an inactivated influenza vaccine. Both conserved end residues are part of each CDR3. D genes are given only for firm matches. The size of a clone is reported for some rows only, either as once, few or many, or as a class for expanded clones.

>TRBV7-9|TRBJ2-7|NA|TRBD2
CASSLEAGGGSYEQYF
TGTGCCAGCAGCTTAGAAGCGGGCGGGGGATCCTACGAGCAGTACTTC
>TRBV2|TRBJ1-5|few|TRBD1
CASSDRQGNQPQHF
TGTGCCAGCAGTGACAGACAGGGTAATCAGCCCCAGCATTTT
>TRBV19|TRBJ2-1|few|TRBD2
CASSIDLLAGRYNEQFF
TGTGCCAGTAGTATAGATCTACTAGCGGGGAGATACAATGAGCAGTTCTTC
>TRBV29-1|TRBJ1-2|NA|NA
CSVVGREYGYTF
TGCAGCGTTGTAGGCAGGGAGTATGGCTACACCTTC
>TRBV6-1|TRBJ2-1|few|NA
CASSEANSHDEQFF
TGTGCCAGCAGTGAAGCCAATTCACATGATGAGCAGTTCTTC
>TRBV20-1|TRBJ1-1|few|NA
CSARDSRGSTEAFF
TGCAGTGCTAGAGATTCCAGGGGAAGCACTGAAGCTTTCTTT
>TRBV4-3|TRBJ2-3|NA|NA
CASSQVELDTQYF
TGCGCCAGCAGCCAAGTCGAGCTTGATACGCAGTATTTT
>TRBV5-1|TRBJ2-1|few|TRBD1
CASSWTGRSSYNEQFF
TGCGCCAGCAGCTGGACAGGGCGGAGCTCCTACAATGAGCAGTTCTTC
>TRBV12-3/TRBV12-4|TRBJ2-6|few|NA
CASSQLQGSGANVLTF
TGTGCCAGCAGCCAATTACAGGGCTCTGGGGCCAACGTCCTGACTTTC
>TRBV10-3|TRBJ2-3|few|NA
CAISPRNTDTQYF
TGTGCCATCAGTCCCAGGAACACAGATACGCAGTATTTT
>TRBV27|TRBJ2-7|few|NA
CASSRPGQYEQYF
TGTGCCAGCAGTCGACCCGGTCAGTACGAGCAGTACTTC
>TRBV18|TRBJ2-7|NA|TRBD2
CASSTTSGPSSYEQYF
TGTGCCAGCTCAACAACTAGCGGACCGAGCTCCTACGAGCAGTACTTC
>TRBV20-1|TRBJ2-2|few|NA
CSPWGLGTSTGELFF
TGCAGCCCGTGGGGCTTAGGGACTTCCACCGGGGAGCTGTTTTTT
>TRBV24-1|TRBJ2-7|many|TRBD1
CAISRGTGPYEQYF
TGTGCCATCAGTCGTGGGACAGGTCCCTACGAGCAGTACTTC
>TRBV10-3|TRBJ1-3|few|NA
CAIAGDGNTIYF
TGTGCCATCGCCGGGGATGGAAACACCATATATTTT
>TRBV12-3/TRBV12-4|TRBJ1-2|few|TRBD1
CASSLQGGRGNYGYTF
TGTGCCAGCAGCCTTCAGGGGGGCAGGGGGAACTATGGCTACACCTTC
>TRBV28|TRBJ2-7|NA|NA
CASSRVSSYEQYF
TGTGCCAGCAGTAGAGTCAGCTCCTACGAGCAGTACTTC
>TRBV20-1|TRBJ1-6|NA|TRBD1
CCAKSGTGSYNSPLHF
TGCTGTGCTAAAAGCGGGACAGGTTCCTATAATTCACCCCTCCACTTT
>TRBV19|TRBJ1-1|NA|NA
CASSTWGQNTEAFF
TGTGCCAGTAGTACGTGGGGGCAGAACACTGAAGCTTTCTTT
>TRBV20-1|TRBJ2-5|few|NA
CSASRQQETQYF
TGCAGTGCTAGTAGGCAACAAGAGACCCAGTACTTC
>TRBV25-1|TRBJ2-1|NA|NA
CASSDLSSEQFF
TGTGCCAGCAGTGATCTTAGCAGTGAGCAGTTCTTC
>TRBV20-1|TRBJ2-7|NA|TRBD2
CSAQGLAGVRDEQYF
TGCAGTGCTCAGGGACTAGCGGGAGTAAGGGACGAGCAGTACTTC